One sample yielded the 19 T cell receptor beta chains listed below, sequenced in a study of T cell responses to AZD1222 COVID-19 vaccine (dated by TCRdb to the early 2020s). Library prep was done by the immunoSEQ multiplex PCR assay. The immuneACCESS repertoire file appears here via TCRdb, limited to in-frame rearrangements. These files lack a portion of the clones; in checked studies, under half of the deficit traces to unresolved V genes, and the cause of the others is not known. The sample profile shows roughly 150,000 clones; about nine tenths of them were found once. Roughly 1.2% of the sample belongs to the ten largest clones. The intended sense of this specimen's time point label: about 28 days (+/-7) after the second vaccine dose. Specimen: peripheral blood, collected 28 days after the second AZD1222 dose. The origin of the receptors is an adult who received the AZD1222 COVID-19 vaccine.

This chain joins TRBV18 and TRBJ1-4; D is undetermined. The CDR3 is 17 amino acids. Trimming stripped 0 bases from V and 3 bases from J, with 14 bases between. In germline, CDR1 is KGHSH, CDR2 LQKENI. CDR3 DNA sequence: TGTGCCAGCTCACCACCCGTGGGTAGGATGGCTAATGAAAAACTGTTTTTT. Its protein is CASSPPVGRMANEKLFF.

The chain recombines TRBV6-6 with TRBJ2-5; D ambiguous. This CDR3 is 14 amino acids long. V was clipped by 7 bases and J by 2 bases, with 14 bases between them. CDR1 is MNHNY, CDR2 SVGAGI, per germline (reference sequence). The CDR3: CASTTGSPQETQYF. The CDR3 nucleotides are TGTGCCAGCACCACCGGTAGTCCACAAGAGACCCAGTACTTC.

V gene TRBV9 combines with J gene TRBJ2-3; D is perhaps TRBD2 (6 bases). V dropped 0 bases and J dropped 6 bases, with 11 bases sitting between them. The CDR3 is 14 residues long. Germline CDR1 SGDLS, CDR2 YYNGEE. The DNA of the CDR3 is TGTGCCAGCAGCGTAGGGGGGAGGTCGGATACGCAGTATTTT. This encodes CASSVGGRSDTQYF.

This chain joins TRBV19 and TRBJ1-1; unclear D gene. The CDR3 has 16 amino acids. Germline CDR1 is LNHDA and CDR2 is SQIVND (reference sequence). V was cut by 5 bases and J by 2 bases, with 18 bases left in between. The CDR3 sequence: CASSSPYRVINTEAFF. For the CDR3, the DNA is TGTGCCAGTAGTTCCCCGTACCGGGTAATCAACACTGAAGCTTTCTTT.

The chain employs TRBV7-2 and TRBJ2-7, with D tentatively TRBD1 (6 bases). Looked up from germline, CDR1 is SGHTA and CDR2 is FQGNSA. The CDR3 runs to 13 residues. Trimming removed 1 base from V and 3 bases from J, with 7 bases in between. CDR3 loop: CASSLEGGYEQYF. CDR3 DNA sequence: TGTGCCAGCAGCTTAGAAGGGGGCTACGAGCAGTACTTC.

The rearrangement links TRBV27 to TRBJ1-2, with 11 bases matching TRBD1. Germline loops: CDR1 MNHEY, CDR2 SMNVEV (reference sequence). CDR3 length: 14 amino acids. Trimming at V came to 5 bases and at J to 4 bases, leaving 3 bases not matched to a gene. CDR3: CASSRTGGIYGYTF. In DNA form, the CDR3 reads TGTGCCAGCAGTCGGACAGGGGGCATCTATGGCTACACCTTC.

This clone appeared a few times. The genes are TRBV4-2 and TRBJ2-5, with 16 positions matching TRBD2. Germline values: CDR1 LGHNA, CDR2 YNFKEQ. The CDR3 consists of 19 residues. Unmatched junction bases numbered 12, after V lost 5 bases and J lost 3 bases. CDR3 bases: TGTGCCAGCAGCTACCTCACCGGGACTAGCGGGAGGGGGAAAGAGACCCAGTACTTC. It specifies CASSYLTGTSGRGKETQYF.

The V gene is TRBV19, the J gene TRBJ2-3, with no clear D. CDR3 length equals 16 residues. The germline gives CDR1 LNHDA, CDR2 SQIVND (reference sequence). V was cut by 3 bases and J by 2 bases, with 15 bases left in between. CDR3 region: CASSMWANLNTDTQYF. The CDR3 nucleotides are TGTGCCAGTAGTATGTGGGCTAACCTCAACACAGATACGCAGTATTTT.

This clone was seen more than once but under ten times. The chain employs TRBV6-5 and TRBJ2-7; no firm D call. The length of the CDR3 is 11 residues. Germline V gene data show CDR1 as MNHEY and CDR2 as SVGAGI. Trimming removed 3 bases at V and 6 bases at J, with 6 bases between. The CDR3 here is CASSYLAEQYF. As DNA, the CDR3 is TGTGCCAGCAGTTATCTTGCCGAGCAGTACTTC.

V usage is TRBV2 and J usage is TRBJ2-3; the match to TRBD2 covers 8 bases. Germline assignment: CDR1 SNHLY and CDR2 FYNNEI. V was clipped by 5 bases and J by 6 bases; unmatched bases: 7. The CDR3 totals 14 residues. The DNA for the CDR3 is TGTGCCAGCAGTACGATGAGACTAGCGGATACGCAGTATTTT. This sequence encodes CASSTMRLADTQYF.

V usage is TRBV6-5 and J usage is TRBJ2-7; 11 nucleotides agree with TRBD2. CDR3 length equals 16 residues. The junction had 9 bases not matched to a gene; V was cut back by 2 bases and J by 6 bases. CDR1 MNHEY and CDR2 SVGAGI come from the germline V gene. CDR3 loop: CASSYVTSGARGEQYF. The CDR3 bases are TGTGCCAGCAGTTACGTGACTAGCGGGGCCAGGGGCGAGCAGTACTTC.

This clone has a single count. This chain links TRBV5-1 with TRBJ1-6, with 8 bases that match TRBD1. The CDR3 has 16 residues. Germline V gene lookup returns CDR1 SGHRS and CDR2 YFSETQ. The J segment lost 9 bases and the V segment lost 4 bases, leaving 12 bases of the junction unmatched. CDR3 DNA sequence: TGCGCCAGCAGCCCGACAGGGGAAAGAAGTTTTTCACCCCTCCACTTT. Translated: CASSPTGERSFSPLHF.

This clone was seen a single time. V is TRBV5-1 and J is TRBJ1-3, with D perhaps matching TRBD1 (6 bases). Between the trimmed V and J ends, which lost 0 bases and 2 bases, there was a span of 6 bases. The CDR3 is 14 amino acids. Germline loops: CDR1 SGHRS, CDR2 YFSETQ. The CDR3 DNA reads as TGCGCCAGCAGCTTGGACAGGGCTGGAAACACCATATATTTT. This encodes CASSLDRAGNTIYF.

The gene calls are TRBV2 and TRBJ1-5, with 7 bases that match TRBD1. With 4 bases clipped from V and 1 base from J, the junction kept 4 bases outside the gene matches. This CDR3 has 15 amino acids. In germline, CDR1 is SNHLY, CDR2 FYNNEI. CDR3 sequence: CASSVATGSNQPQHF. CDR3 bases: TGTGCCAGCAGTGTTGCGACAGGGAGCAATCAGCCCCAGCATTTT.

V is TRBV9 and J is TRBJ2-2, with a possible D match to TRBD2 (5 bases). Trimming pared 6 bases from V and 5 bases from J, leaving 11 bases between. The CDR3 has 13 residues. Germline CDR1 and CDR2: SGDLS and YYNGEE. The CDR3 bases are TGTGCCAGCACCTGGCGAGGGACCGGGGAGCTGTTTTTT. Amino acids: CASTWRGTGELFF. Supplemented by reference TRBV9 and TRBJ2-2, the full variable domain reads DSGVTQTPKHLITATGQRVTLRCSPRSGDLSVYWYQQSLDQGLQFLIQYYNGEERAKGNILERFSAQQFPDLHSELNLSSLELGDSALYFCASTWRGTGELFFGEGSRLTVL.

The chain uses TRBV5-4 and TRBJ1-6; the match to TRBD1 covers 7 bases. CDR1 is SGHNT and CDR2 is YYREEE in the germline V gene (reference sequence). This CDR3 comprises 14 residues. The V segment lost 4 bases and the J segment 6 bases; nucleotides outside the gene matches: 4. CDR3 nucleotides: TGTGCCAGCAGCCTTTACAGGGGTAATTCACCCCTCCACTTT. It specifies CASSLYRGNSPLHF.

The rearrangement uses TRBV14 and TRBJ1-2; the D gene is possibly TRBD1 (5 bases). V lost 0 bases, J lost 8 bases, and 22 bases lay in between. There are 17 residues in the CDR3. Germline loops: CDR1 SGHDN, CDR2 FVKESK. The CDR3 reads CASSQELQGSVSRGYTF. In DNA, the CDR3 is TGTGCCAGCAGCCAAGAGCTTCAGGGTAGTGTATCTCGAGGCTACACCTTC.

This sequence joins TRBV6-5 and TRBJ1-2, with TRBD1 as a possible D gene (6 bases). The germline V and J ends were trimmed by 6 bases and 4 bases, with 12 bases remaining between them. CDR1 and CDR2 from the germline V gene are MNHEY and SVGAGI. The CDR3 is 13 residues long. This chain's CDR3 is CASSLQGTYGYTF. CDR3 DNA sequence: TGTGCCAGCAGCCTACAGGGTACCTATGGCTACACCTTC.

This clone has just one count. The genes are TRBV7-6 and TRBJ2-1, with no clear D. Deletions cut 1 base from V and 2 bases from J, with 12 bases between. From germline, CDR1 is SGHVS and CDR2 FNYEAQ. The CDR3 extends over 16 amino acids. Written as DNA, the CDR3 is TGTGCCAGCAGCTTAGAGAGTGGCGGCCCCTACAATGAGCAGTTCTTC. This gives the protein CASSLESGGPYNEQFF.